A single sample gave rise to the 21 T cell receptor beta chains below, sequenced in a study of tumor and adjacent non-tumor tissue in lung cancer. The library came from three nested PCR rounds adapted from ARM-PCR protocols. Each CDR3 protein is one row after TCRdb ran MiXCR on the multiplex PCR reads. The repertoire has over 100,000 distinct CDR3 sequences, 60% to 80% of them found once; the top ten carry about 39%. The template was RNA from unsorted bulk tissue. Sequencing used lung tumor tissue. The source is a woman aged 55-70 years with non-small cell lung cancer.

This clonotype has at least ten counts. A much larger clone differs from this one at a single base, so this may be a read error. V gene TRBV20-1 combines with J gene TRBJ2-7; 10 bases are a match to TRBD1. CDR3 length: 15 residues. The germline V gene has CDR1 DFQATT and CDR2 SNEGSKA (reference sequence). CDR3 in DNA: TGCAGTGCTAGACCTGGGACAGGGGCATCCTACAAGCAGTACTTC. Protein sequence: CSARPGTGASYKQYF.

Turning to this clonotype: A junction boundary mismatches the germline segment, possibly from a read error. V is TRBV7-9 and J is TRBJ2-6; TRBD1 matches 7 bases. The CDR3 totals 19 residues. Germline values: CDR1 SEHNR, CDR2 FQNEAQ (reference sequence). This chain's CDR3 is CASSLVGQGVHSGANILTF. The CDR3 DNA sequence: TGTGCCAGCAGCTTAGTTGGGCAGGGGGTCCACTCTGGGGCCAACATCCTGACTTTC.

The chain employs TRBV2 and TRBJ1-5; tentative D call: TRBD1 (6 bases). CDR3 length: 14 residues. The V gene lost 7 bases and the J gene lost 0 bases, with 10 bases spanning the gap. Germline V gene data show CDR1 as SNHLY and CDR2 as FYNNEI. CDR3 bases: TGTGCCAGCACCGGACAGTTTAGCAATCAGCCCCAGCATTTT. This gives the protein CASTGQFSNQPQHF.

About this clonotype itself: The germline gene is not matched at one end of the junction; a read error may be the cause. The V gene is TRBV6-5, the J gene TRBJ1-2; D gene unclear. This CDR3 comprises 13 residues. Germline V gene lookup returns CDR1 MNHEY and CDR2 SVGAGI. The CDR3 sequence: CVSNYSGNYGYTF. The CDR3 nucleotides read TGTGTCAGCAATTACTCGGGTAACTATGGCTACACCTTC.

A note on this clonotype: Given the absence of the conserved phenylalanine or tryptophan at the CDR3 end, a read error is likely. The gene calls are TRBV20-1 and TRBJ2-3; weak D call: TRBD1 (6 bases). The CDR3 sequence is 17 residues long. V lost 0 bases to trimming and J lost 2 bases, with 18 bases between them. The germline V gene has CDR1 DFQATT and CDR2 SNEGSKA (reference sequence). CDR3 region: CSARDQLVGASTDTQYS. CDR3 sequence (DNA): TGCAGTGCTAGAGATCAGTTAGTGGGGGCTTCCACAGATACGCAGTATTCT.

This clonotype has at least ten counts. The J gene is TRBJ2-7, the V gene TRBV6-1, with TRBD2 matching over 9 bases. The CDR3 extends over 14 amino acids. V lost 4 bases, J lost 3 bases, and 4 bases stayed unmatched. CDR1 is MNHNS, CDR2 SASEGT, per germline. The CDR3 DNA sequence: TGTGCCAGCAGTGCGGGACTAGCCTACTACGAGCAGTACTTC. As protein: CASSAGLAYYEQYF.

About this clonotype: A read error may explain this, as a much larger clone is one base away. The V call is TRBV4-1, the J call TRBJ2-7; a possible D gene is TRBD1 (6 bases). Between the trimmed V and J ends, which lost 3 bases and 4 bases, there was a span of 13 bases. The CDR3 spans 14 residues. Germline CDR1 MGHRA, CDR2 YSYEKL. The DNA for the CDR3 is TGCGCCAGCAGCCATGTACAGGACAGTTACGAGCAGTACTTC. As protein: CASSHVQDSYEQYF.

Worth noting for this clonotype: A much larger clone lies one base from this, so it may be a read error. The chain employs TRBV11-2 and TRBJ2-5; D is undetermined. V gave up 3 bases and J gave up 7 bases, with 9 bases separating them. CDR3 length: 12 amino acids. In germline, CDR1 is SGHAT, CDR2 FQNNGV. CDR3 sequence: CASSLGGRTQYF. In nucleotides, the CDR3 is TGTGCCAGCAGCTTGGGCGGCCGGACCCAGTACTTC. The full variable domain, its missing parts supplied by reference TRBV11-2 and TRBJ2-5, is EAGVAQSPRYKIIEKRQSVAFWCNPISGHATLYWYQQILGQGPKLLIQFQNNGVVDDSQLPKDRFSAERLKGVDSTLKIQPAKLEDSAVYLCASSLGGRTQYFGPGTRLLVL.

Comments on this clonotype: This CDR3 fails to terminate in the conserved phenylalanine or tryptophan, so it likely reflects a read error. The rearrangement uses TRBV30 and TRBJ1-1; no definite D call. Germline lookup yields CDR1 GTSNPN and CDR2 SVGIG (reference sequence). There are 11 residues in the CDR3. V was cut by 5 bases and J by 1 base, with 5 bases left in between. The DNA of the CDR3 is TGTGCCTGGGGAGGGAACACTGAAGCTTTCATT. This gives the protein CAWGGNTEAFI.

Points on this clonotype: Likely a read error: the CDR3 ends without its conserved phenylalanine or tryptophan. This chain joins TRBV5-6 and TRBJ2-1; TRBD2 aligns across 10 bases. With 1 base clipped from V and 7 bases from J, the junction kept 11 bases outside the gene matches. Germline assignment: CDR1 SGHDT and CDR2 YYEEEE. CDR3 length: 17 residues. The CDR3 region has the DNA TGTGCCAGCAGCTTGTCATCCAGCGGGGGGGCATGGAATGAGCAGTTCTTA. Translation: CASSLSSSGGAWNEQFL.

In this sample, this clonotype turned up a few times. One end of the junction is discordant with germline, which a read error may explain. The chain recombines TRBV11-2 with TRBJ2-2; the D gene could be TRBD1 or TRBD2 (5 bases each). This CDR3 spans 14 amino acids. The germline gives CDR1 SGHAT, CDR2 FQNNGV. CDR3: CASSLGPNTGELFF. CDR3 sequence (DNA): TGTGCCAGCAGCTTGGGACCGAATACCGGGGAGCTGTTTTTT. Full variable domain (remainder filled in from reference TRBV11-2 and TRBJ2-2): EAGVAQSPRYKIIEKRQSVAFWCNPISGHATLYWYQQILGQGPKLLIQFQNNGVVDDSQLPKDRFSAERLKGVDSTLKIQPAKLEDSAVYLCASSLGPNTGELFFGEGSRLTVL.

This chain links TRBV6-5 with TRBJ1-3; 9 nucleotides match TRBD1. V was pared by 7 bases and J by 4 bases, with 14 bases of the junction left unmatched. Germline V gene sequence: CDR1 MNHEY, CDR2 SVGAGI. The CDR3 spans 17 residues. In DNA form, the CDR3 reads TGTGCCAGCAATTATGCAGACAGGGGGTATACAGGAAACACCATATATTTT. It encodes CASNYADRGYTGNTIYF.

For this clonotype: A much larger clonotype is one base distant, so this may be a read error. The chain couples TRBV12-3 or TRBV12-4 to TRBJ2-5; D remains ambiguous. The germline V and J ends were trimmed by 7 bases and 3 bases, with 21 bases remaining between them. The CDR3 covers 16 residues. CDR3 DNA sequence: TGTGCCAGCAATTTCTCGCCAAGTGGCTCGAAAGAGACCCAGTACTTC. This encodes CASNFSPSGSKETQYF.

Worth noting for this clonotype: At one boundary the junction diverges from the germline segment, which might be a read error. The chain joins TRBV6-1 to TRBJ2-3; the D is unclear. Germline CDR1 reads MNHNS; CDR2 reads SASEGT. The CDR3 consists of 14 residues. The CDR3 loop is CACSPRPSTDTQYF. DNA for the CDR3: TGTGCCTGCAGTCCCAGGCCTAGCACAGATACGCAGTATTTT.

This chain links TRBV4-1 with TRBJ2-2; 8 bases are a match to TRBD2. CDR1 and CDR2 from the germline V gene are MGHRA and YSYEKL. J lost 7 bases, V lost 1 base, and 5 bases had no gene match. The CDR3 is 15 amino acids. The CDR3 here is CASSQGYGRDGELFF. The DNA for the CDR3 is TGCGCCAGCAGCCAAGGGTACGGGAGGGACGGGGAGCTGTTTTTT.

V is TRBV4-3 and J is TRBJ2-2; no reliable D call. The V gene's germline CDR1 is LGHNA and CDR2 YSLEER. This CDR3 comprises 14 residues. DNA for the CDR3: TGCGCTAGCCGCCAAGATGACCAGACCGGGGAGCTGTTTTTT. This translates into CASRQDDQTGELFF.

The sample holds one count of this clonotype. A much larger clone lies a single base off, so this may be a read error. V and J are TRBV24-1 and TRBJ2-5; D gene unclear. The germline CDR1 and CDR2 sequences are KGHDR and SFDVKD. This CDR3 is built from 13 residues. The CDR3 reads CATSGPFLETHYF. The DNA of the CDR3 is TGTGCCACCAGTGGACCCTTCCTAGAGACCCATTACTTC.

Remarks on this clonotype: Germline is not matched at one junction end, which may reflect a read error. The gene calls are TRBV11-2 and TRBJ2-5; a weak D match, TRBD2 (6 bases). Germline V lookup: CDR1 SGHAT, CDR2 FQNNGV. The CDR3 contains 14 residues. Here the CDR3 DNA reads TGTACCAGCAGCAAGTGGGGGGTGCAAGAGACCCAGTACTTC. It codes for CTSSKWGVQETQYF. The full variable domain, rest sourced from reference TRBV11-2 and TRBJ2-5, is EAGVAQSPRYKIIEKRQSVAFWCNPISGHATLYWYQQILGQGPKLLIQFQNNGVVDDSQLPKDRFSAERLKGVDSTLKIQPAKLEDSAVYLCTSSKWGVQETQYFGPGTRLLVL.

This clonotype has a count of ten or more. V usage is TRBV29-1 and J usage is TRBJ2-2; D may be TRBD2 (5 bases). The germline V gene has CDR1 SQVTM and CDR2 ANQGSEA. Trimming shortened V by 1 base and J by 1 base, and 16 bases separated the two germline ends. The CDR3 contains 17 residues. The DNA for the CDR3 is TGCAGCGTTGAAGGTGGTGAGGGAGTGGGGAACACCGGGGAGCTGTTTTTT. The encoded protein is CSVEGGEGVGNTGELFF.

The gene calls are TRBV6-6 and TRBJ1-2; D possibly corresponds to TRBD1 (6 bases). V was pared by 7 bases and J by 4 bases, with 25 bases between. The CDR3 totals 17 residues. Per germline, CDR1 MNHNY and CDR2 SVGAGI (reference sequence). This chain's CDR3 is CASIDTLTDSDRYGYTF. CDR3 in DNA: TGTGCCAGCATTGATACATTAACGGACAGCGACCGCTATGGCTACACCTTC.

Remarks on this clonotype: The junction departs from germline at one end; a sequencing error may be responsible. This chain links TRBV29-1 with TRBJ1-1; TRBD1 aligns across 7 bases. Per the germline V gene, CDR1 is SQVTM and CDR2 is ANQGSEA. This CDR3 contains 14 residues. The CDR3 sequence is CRVEDGQVNTEAYF. The CDR3 DNA follows: TGCAGGGTTGAAGACGGACAGGTGAACACTGAAGCTTACTTT.